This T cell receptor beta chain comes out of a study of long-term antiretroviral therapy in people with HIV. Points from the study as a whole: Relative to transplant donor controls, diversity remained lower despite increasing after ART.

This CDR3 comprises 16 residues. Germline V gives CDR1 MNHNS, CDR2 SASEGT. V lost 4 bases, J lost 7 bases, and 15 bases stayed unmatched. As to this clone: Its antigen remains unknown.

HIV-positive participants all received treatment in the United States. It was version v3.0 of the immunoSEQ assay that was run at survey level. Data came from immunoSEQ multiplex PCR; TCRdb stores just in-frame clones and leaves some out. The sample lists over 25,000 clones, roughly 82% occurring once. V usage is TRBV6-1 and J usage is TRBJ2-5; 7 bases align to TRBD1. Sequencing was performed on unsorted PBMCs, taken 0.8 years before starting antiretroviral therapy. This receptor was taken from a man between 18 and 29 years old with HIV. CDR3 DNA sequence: TGTGCCAGCAGTGGAGGGGGACAGTGGCTGTTGGGGACCCAGTACTTC. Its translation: CASSGGGQWLLGTQYF.